One T cell receptor beta chain is described in this entry. The data were obtained in a study of shared clonotypes between healthy human individuals. Clones were read by immunoSEQ multiplex PCR, and TCRdb kept only the in-frame ones, dropping some. Of over a million clones detected, 95% to 97% appear once; the ten largest clones hold about 1.2%. The sequenced material came from naive CD4+ T cells sorted from blood. Stated subset: CD45RA+ positively selected. This TCR came from a man in his thirties or forties in good health.

CDR3 DNA sequence: TGTGCCAGTAGTGAGACTAGCGGGAGACCCTCAATCACAGATACGCAGTATTTT. It codes for CASSETSGRPSITDTQYF. The chain recombines TRBV19 with TRBJ2-3, with TRBD2 matching 12 bases. This CDR3 region has 18 residues. Germline assignment: CDR1 LNHDA and CDR2 SQIVND (reference sequence). J gave up 2 bases and V 5 bases, and 11 bases lay outside the gene matches.